The source of this TCR beta chain is a study of blood T cell repertoires in COVID-19. Study-wide background: Spain, Italy and the United States supplied samples that represented acute and convalescent COVID-19. T cells, B-cell-depleted T cells, or PBMCs supplied cDNA or gDNA.

The CDR3 has 17 amino acids. Looked up from germline, CDR1 is SQVTM and CDR2 is ANQGSEA. The trim removed 3 bases at V and 3 bases at J, leaving 14 bases unmatched. Source study methods: Reference gene primer amplification gave estimated nucleated cell counts. Some clones are missing from TCRdb's copy, which holds only in-frame ones; the method was immunoSEQ multiplex PCR. The DNA was the basis for D and trimming; V, J and clone size are from that table. The sample has 100,000 or so clones, about 85% seen once. The clonotype originates from a man in his forties or fifties with acute or convalescent COVID-19. Input material: peripheral blood. The rearrangement links TRBV29-1 to TRBJ2-1, with 7 bases that match TRBD2. CDR3 nucleotides: TGCAGCGTTGACGGCGGGTATGGGGGGGTAAACTACAATGAGCAGTTCTTC. This encodes CSVDGGYGGVNYNEQFF.